Given below is one T cell receptor beta chain in context. Its matching antigen is unknown. Extractions gave at least 5.5 micrograms of total RNA per sample. This entry belongs to a study of blood T cells in healthy people across ages. The wider study: Template switching retrieved approximately one barcoded beta molecule for each two T cells.

With a J-beta primer mix and a sample-barcoded 5' primer, a second PCR ran 7 to 11 cycles. TCRdb itself ran the 5' RACE reads through MiXCR, one entry per CDR3 protein. Of approximately 1.5 million distinct CDR3 sequences listed, about 45% are singletons. Study-level results: Percentage of naive T cells showed a strong correlation with TCR beta diversity. PBMCs were not sorted, which prevented a conclusive comparison of naive versus antigen-experienced cells.

The sequencing input was blood. The source of this sequence is a woman younger than 35 in good health.

The CDR3 sequence is CSALASQETQYF. In DNA form, the CDR3 reads TGCAGCGCACTAGCCTCACAAGAGACCCAGTACTTC. This chain links TRBV29-1 with TRBJ2-5; tentatively, D is TRBD2 (6 bases). V lost 7 bases to trimming and J lost 2 bases, with 11 bases between them. Per germline, CDR1 SQVTM and CDR2 ANQGSEA. This CDR3 has 12 residues.